The 20 T cell receptor beta chains in this list originate from one sample, sequenced in a study of response to subunit inactivated influenza vaccine (dated by TCRdb to 2017 to 2018). Receptor amplification or capture employed RT-PCR. Reads for this sample came from an Illumina HiSeq 2500. Through fastp at Q25 and MiXCR, TCRdb rebuilt clones from the public reads, retaining in-frame beta chains. Each entry merges the rows of one CDR3 protein and shows their most common DNA and genes. The sample records roughly 700,000 distinct CDR3 sequences, 15% to 17% of which are singletons. The top ten clones comprise 11% of the sample. Here the sequenced sample was PBMCs from blood, taken roughly 12 days after vaccination. These receptors originate from a man over 45 who received an inactivated influenza vaccine. Donor details come from another sample of the same person, matched by shared clones.

This clonotype was seen repeatedly, ten times or more. The chain uses TRBV7-9 and TRBJ2-2; D is uncertain. Trimming shortened V by 1 base and J by 3 bases, and 9 bases separated the two germline ends. Germline-derived CDR1 and CDR2 are SEHNR and FQNEAQ (reference sequence). CDR3 length equals 15 residues. The DNA for the CDR3 is TGTGCCAGCAGCTTAGACTTCGGTTACACCGGGGAGCTGTTTTTT. It is translated as CASSLDFGYTGELFF.

This clonotype was seen more than once but under ten times. This chain links TRBV7-6 with TRBJ2-3; D is ambiguous. V was cut by 6 bases and J by 2 bases, with 12 bases left in between. CDR1 SGHVS and CDR2 FNYEAQ come from the germline V gene. The CDR3 runs 14 residues. CDR3 loop: CASSLETHTDTQYF. Here the CDR3 DNA reads TGTGCCAGCAGTTTGGAGACCCACACAGATACGCAGTATTTT.

The chain links TRBV6-5 to TRBJ2-2; TRBD1 is a possible D gene (6 bases). V lost 4 bases and J 7 bases, leaving 13 bases between the germline ends. The CDR3 is made up of 14 amino acids. The germline V gene encodes CDR1 MNHEY and CDR2 SVGAGI. CDR3 sequence (DNA): TGTGCCAGCAGTTCACGGGGACAAAGCGGGGAGCTGTTTTTT. As protein: CASSSRGQSGELFF.

V gene TRBV29-1 combines with J gene TRBJ2-1; D gene uncertain. V lost 6 bases and J 6 bases, leaving 15 bases between the germline ends. The CDR3 covers 13 residues. Germline CDR1 is SQVTM and CDR2 is ANQGSEA. The CDR3 region is CSVAPGPFNEQFF. Written as DNA, the CDR3 is TGCAGCGTCGCCCCCGGACCGTTCAATGAGCAGTTCTTC.

This clonotype was observed a few times. The chain is built from TRBV5-1 and TRBJ1-6; a weak D match, TRBD1 (6 bases). The germline CDR1 and CDR2 sequences are SGHRS and YFSETQ. Trimming removed 0 bases at V and 11 bases at J, with 12 bases between. This CDR3 region has 14 residues. The CDR3 is CASSLGDTGTPLHF. CDR3 sequence (DNA): TGCGCCAGCAGCTTGGGGGACACAGGAACACCCCTCCACTTT.

This clonotype was found many times. CDR3 DNA sequence: TGCGCCAGCAGCCAGCGAGATACGCAGTATTTT. It yields the protein CASSQRDTQYF. J is TRBJ2-3 and V is TRBV5-1; no reliable D call. Germline-derived CDR1 and CDR2 are SGHRS and YFSETQ. With 4 bases removed from V and 5 bases from J, the gap between germline ends came to 5 bases. There are 11 residues in the CDR3.

This clonotype was counted only a few times. The J gene is TRBJ1-1, the V gene TRBV4-2; 8 bases are shared with TRBD1. Germline CDR1 reads LGHNA; CDR2 reads YNFKEQ. The CDR3 sequence is 16 residues long. Trimming removed 4 bases from V and 6 bases from J; junction bases left unmatched: 13. The CDR3 reads CASSRELQGGYAEAFF. For the CDR3, the DNA is TGTGCCAGCAGCCGAGAACTACAGGGGGGGTATGCTGAAGCTTTCTTT.

The CDR3 loop reads CAWKRTGSYNEQFF. The CDR3 bases are TGTGCCTGGAAAAGGACAGGGTCCTACAATGAGCAGTTCTTC. This sequence joins TRBV30 and TRBJ2-1; 8 nucleotides match TRBD1. Germline V CDR1 and CDR2: GTSNPN, SVGIG (reference sequence). CDR3 length equals 14 residues. After removal of 4 bases from V and 1 base from J, the junction contained 3 bases not matched to a gene. The whole variable domain, filled in from reference TRBV30 and TRBJ2-1, reads SQTIHQWPATLVQPVGSPLSLECTVEGTSNPNLYWYRQAAGRGLQLLFYSVGIGQISSEVPQNLSASRPQDRQFILSSKKLLLSDSGFYLCAWKRTGSYNEQFFGPGTRLTVL.

The rearrangement links TRBV18 to TRBJ2-2; 8 nucleotides agree with TRBD2. The germline V gene has CDR1 KGHSH and CDR2 LQKENI. The junction had 5 bases not matched to a gene; V was cut back by 5 bases and J by 3 bases. This CDR3 has 15 residues. The CDR3 spells CASSGLAAHTGELFF. The DNA for the CDR3 is TGTGCCAGCTCAGGACTAGCTGCGCACACCGGGGAGCTGTTTTTT.

The chain combines TRBV7-3 with TRBJ2-2; unclear D gene. CDR3 size: 13 residues. CDR1 and CDR2 from the germline V gene are SGHTA and FQGTGA. With 5 bases removed from V and 1 base from J, the gap between germline ends came to 5 bases. The CDR3 DNA reads as TGTGCCAGCAGCATACTGAACACCGGGGAGCTGTTTTTT. Residues: CASSILNTGELFF.

This clonotype came up a few times. The rearrangement links TRBV12-3 or TRBV12-4 to TRBJ2-7; D might be TRBD2 (7 bases). CDR3 length: 15 residues. V was shortened by 6 bases and J by 0 bases, with 15 bases between the two germline ends. CDR3 residues: CASSQRGGASYEQYF. CDR3 sequence (DNA): TGTGCCAGCAGCCAGAGGGGGGGCGCCTCCTACGAGCAGTACTTC.

J is TRBJ2-4 and V is TRBV6-1; 7 bases map to TRBD2. The CDR3 length is 16 residues. The germline V gene encodes CDR1 MNHNS and CDR2 SASEGT. V gave up 6 bases and J gave up 0 bases; unmatched junction bases: 8. CDR3: CASRPGGTLAKNIQYF. CDR3 sequence (DNA): TGTGCCAGCAGACCCGGGGGGACCCTAGCCAAAAACATTCAGTACTTC.

The J gene is TRBJ2-7, the V gene TRBV20-1, with TRBD2 matching over 8 bases. J was trimmed by 7 bases and V by 3 bases; bases with no gene match: 14. Germline assignment: CDR1 DFQATT and CDR2 SNEGSKA (reference sequence). The CDR3 is 15 amino acids. The CDR3 region has the DNA TGCAGTGCTAGTTTCGCGGGAGGCCCGGGGAGGGAGCAGTACTTC. It translates to CSASFAGGPGREQYF.

This clonotype showed up just a few times. CDR3 DNA: TGCGCCAGCGGGGAAATGGAGGGACAGGGGGCAGGCAATGAGCAGTTCTTC. Translating gives CASGEMEGQGAGNEQFF. The chain joins TRBV5-1 to TRBJ2-1; 12 bases match TRBD1. CDR3 length equals 17 residues. V lost 7 bases to trimming and J lost 6 bases; unmatched junction nucleotides: 14. Per germline, CDR1 SGHRS and CDR2 YFSETQ.

The rearrangement uses TRBV7-3 and TRBJ2-3, with 11 positions matching TRBD2. The length of the CDR3 is 16 residues. J was trimmed by 2 bases and V by 5 bases; bases with no gene match: 6. The germline CDR1 and CDR2 sequences are SGHTA and FQGTGA. CDR3 nucleotide sequence: TGTGCCAGCAGCCCCATAGCGGGAGGGAACACAGATACGCAGTATTTT. Its translation is CASSPIAGGNTDTQYF. Drawing the rest from reference TRBV7-3 and TRBJ2-3, the complete variable domain is GAGVSQTPSNKVTEKGKYVELRCDPISGHTALYWYRQSLGQGPEFLIYFQGTGAADDSGLPNDRFFAVRPEGSVSTLKIQRTERGDSAVYLCASSPIAGGNTDTQYFGPGTRLTVL.

The chain links TRBV5-6 to TRBJ2-7; 7 bases are shared with TRBD1. The trim removed 2 bases at V and 2 bases at J, leaving 7 bases unmatched. CDR3 length equals 15 residues. The germline gives CDR1 SGHDT, CDR2 YYEEEE. This CDR3 reads CASSFTGARPYEQYF. The DNA for the CDR3 is TGTGCCAGCAGCTTTACAGGGGCAAGGCCCTACGAGCAGTACTTC.

This clonotype was seen more than once but under ten times. This chain connects TRBV29-1 to TRBJ1-1, with 9 bases matching TRBD1. V dropped 7 bases and J dropped 5; count of bases not matched to a gene: 23. The CDR3 covers 18 residues. Germline CDR1 and CDR2: SQVTM and ANQGSEA. The CDR3, as DNA: TGCAGCGCCATATCGACAGGGGGGGACAGGAGAAGAGGTACTGAAGCTTTCTTT. Its protein is CSAISTGGDRRRGTEAFF. Using reference TRBV29-1 and TRBJ1-1 for the parts outside the CDR3, the full variable domain is SAVISQKPSRDICQRGTSLTIQCQVDSQVTMMFWYRQQPGQSLTLIATANQGSEATYESGFVIDKFPISRPNLTFSTLTVSNMSPEDSSIYLCSAISTGGDRRRGTEAFFGQGTRLTVV.

The rearrangement joins TRBV10-3 to TRBJ2-7, with D possibly matching TRBD1 (6 bases). The CDR3 covers 14 residues. CDR1 ENHRY and CDR2 SYGVKD come from the germline V gene. The V and J ends lost 3 bases and 3 bases respectively, with 12 bases between them. CDR3 protein: CAISDYRDVYEQYF. The CDR3 DNA sequence: TGTGCCATCAGTGATTACAGGGATGTCTACGAGCAGTACTTC.

The chain links TRBV20-1 to TRBJ1-5; D remains unclear. The germline V and J ends were trimmed by 2 bases and 0 bases, with 8 bases remaining between them. There are 14 residues in the CDR3. Per germline, CDR1 DFQATT and CDR2 SNEGSKA (reference sequence). CDR3 DNA sequence: TGCAGTGCTAGACGCTCAACTAGCAATCAGCCCCAGCATTTT. Amino acid sequence: CSARRSTSNQPQHF.

The rearrangement joins TRBV5-1 to TRBJ1-2; D is undetermined. Trimming shortened V by 4 bases and J by 4 bases, and 17 bases separated the two germline ends. The CDR3 has 15 residues. Germline lookup yields CDR1 SGHRS and CDR2 YFSETQ. The CDR3 nucleotides read TGCGCCAGCAGCCCTGGAGCGGGAACTCTCTATGGCTACACCTTC. Translation gives CASSPGAGTLYGYTF. Based on the CDR3 plus reference TRBV5-1 and TRBJ1-2, the full variable domain is KAGVTQTPRYLIKTRGQQVTLSCSPISGHRSVSWYQQTPGQGLQFLFEYFSETQRNKGNFPGRFSGRQFSNSRSEMNVSTLELGDSALYLCASSPGAGTLYGYTFGSGTRLTVV.